A selection of T cell receptor beta chains follows, all from one sample in a study of B cell selection in AIRE deficiency. Sequencing used immunoSEQ multiplex PCR; TCRdb keeps in-frame clones, though not all of them. Here the sample spans 20,000 to 25,000 clones, roughly 97% being singletons. Material: conventional CD4+ T cells sorted from PBMCs. These receptors were taken from a human donor with AIRE deficiency. Each CDR3 is given with its conserved first and last residue. A D gene is named only where the DNA matches it firmly. Only part of the rows carry a size: once, few, many, or a class if the clone is expanded.

>TRBV7-8|TRBJ1-5|once|TRBD1
TGTGCCAGCAGCACCGGACAGGGGGCAAGAGAAGGCAATCAGCCCCAGCATTTT
CASSTGQGAREGNQPQHF
>TRBV9|TRBJ2-2|once|NA
TGTGCCAGCAGCGAAGTTGGTATCACCGGGGAGCTGTTTTTT
CASSEVGITGELFF
>TRBV9|TRBJ2-7|once|NA
TGTGCCAGCAGCGTTCGTTGGACGGGCGACCTAGAGCAGTACTTC
CASSVRWTGDLEQYF
>TRBV29-1|TRBJ2-1|NA|NA
TGCAGCGCAAAGGGCATATCACGTAGTTACAATGAGCAGTTCTTC
CSAKGISRSYNEQFF
>TRBV2|TRBJ2-7|NA|NA
TGTGCCAGCACCCGGGACGAGTCCTACGAGCAGTACTTC
CASTRDESYEQYF
>TRBV7-9|TRBJ2-7|NA|NA
TGTGCCAGCAGCTTAGTGGGGTCTAGCCCTACCTACGAGCAGTACTTC
CASSLVGSSPTYEQYF
>TRBV4-1|TRBJ2-7|NA|TRBD1
TGCGCCAGCAGCCAGTCCGACAGGGGTCGAACCTACGAGCAGTACTTC
CASSQSDRGRTYEQYF
>TRBV2|TRBJ1-2|NA|NA
TGTGCCAGCAGTGGACAGGACTTCTATGGCTACACCTTC
CASSGQDFYGYTF
>TRBV7-6|TRBJ1-2|NA|NA
TGTGCCAGCAGCTTAAGTAAGGGCCGAAACTATGGCTACACCTTC
CASSLSKGRNYGYTF
>TRBV6-5|TRBJ2-3|NA|NA
TGTGCCAGCAGTTACATGGGGACCGGAGGGGATACGCAGTATTTT
CASSYMGTGGDTQYF
>TRBV7-2|TRBJ2-2|NA|TRBD1
TGTGCCAGCAGCCCCGGGACAGGGCGCACCGGGGAGCTGTTTTTT
CASSPGTGRTGELFF
>TRBV2|TRBJ1-4|NA|NA
TGTGCCAAAGGAGGGGGAGACCCGGCAACTAATGAAAAACTGTTTTTT
CAKGGGDPATNEKLFF
>TRBV11-2|TRBJ2-3|once|NA
TGTGCCAGCAGCTTAGCCGGGACTCGCACAGATACGCAGTATTTT
CASSLAGTRTDTQYF
>TRBV5-4|TRBJ2-5|NA|NA
TGTGCCAGCAGCTTGGGTCAAGAGACCCAGTACTTC
CASSLGQETQYF
>TRBV7-6|TRBJ1-1|NA|NA
TGTGCCAGCAGCCGCCGACAGAGCAACACTGAAGCTTTCTTT
CASSRRQSNTEAFF
>TRBV4-2|TRBJ2-5|NA|NA
TGTGCCAGCAGCCAAGAACGAGCTTATCCGGATGAGACCCAGTACTTC
CASSQERAYPDETQYF
>TRBV19|TRBJ2-2|NA|NA
TGTGCCAGTAGCCCTAGGGGGGGGGAGCTGTTTTTT
CASSPRGGELFF
>TRBV29-1|TRBJ2-1|NA|NA
TGCAGCGTCGCTAGGGACAATGAGCAGTTCTTC
CSVARDNEQFF
>TRBV14|TRBJ2-1|NA|NA
TGTGCCAGCAGCCAAGTCCTAGTAAGTGGCGAGCAGTTCTTC
CASSQVLVSGEQFF
>TRBV28|TRBJ1-2|once|NA
TGTGCCAGCAGTCCCAGCAGGTACTATGGCTACACCTTC
CASSPSRYYGYTF
>TRBV25-1|TRBJ2-2|NA|NA
TGTGCCAGCAGTGTATCATTCACCGGGGAGCTGTTTTTT
CASSVSFTGELFF
>TRBV6-6|TRBJ1-1|NA|TRBD1
TGTGCCAGCGGGGGACAGACTAACACTGAAGCTTTCTTT
CASGGQTNTEAFF